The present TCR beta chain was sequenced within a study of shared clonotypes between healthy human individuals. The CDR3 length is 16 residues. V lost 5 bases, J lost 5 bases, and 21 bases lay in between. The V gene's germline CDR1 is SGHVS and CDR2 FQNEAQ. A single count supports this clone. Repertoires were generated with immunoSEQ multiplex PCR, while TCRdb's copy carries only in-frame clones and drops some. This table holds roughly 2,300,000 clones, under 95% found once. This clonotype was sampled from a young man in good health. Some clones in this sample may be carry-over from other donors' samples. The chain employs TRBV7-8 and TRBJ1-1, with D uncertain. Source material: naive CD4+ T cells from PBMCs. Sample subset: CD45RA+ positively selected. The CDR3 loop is CASSPPSAPGRTEAFF. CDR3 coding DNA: TGTGCCAGCAGCCCGCCGTCTGCCCCTGGAAGGACTGAAGCTTTCTTT. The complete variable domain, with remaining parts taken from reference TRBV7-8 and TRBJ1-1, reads GAGVSQSPRYKVAKRGQDVALRCDPISGHVSLFWYQQALGQGPEFLTYFQNEAQLDKSGLPSDRFFAERPEGSVSTLKIQRTQQEDSAVYLCASSPPSAPGRTEAFFGQGTRLTVV.